This TCR beta chain was observed in a study of identical twins. Ten or more counts support this clonotype. What it recognizes is unknown. TCRdb recomputed calls from the 5' RACE reads with MiXCR, one row per CDR3 protein. The sample includes 240,000 or so distinct CDR3 sequences, more than 9.5% of them seen just once. General study findings and limits: There was an excess of low generation probability in the out-of-frame alpha sequences that twins shared.

Germline-derived CDR1 and CDR2 are SQVTM and ANQGSEA. V gave up 4 bases and J gave up 3 bases, with 20 bases separating them. The CDR3 contains 16 residues. This sample was also put to use in a study of yellow fever vaccine responses in identical twins.

The chain couples TRBV29-1 to TRBJ2-3, with a possible D match to TRBD2 (5 bases). The sequencing sample was made of memory (CD45RO+) T cells sorted from blood. The clonotype was recovered from a woman aged 18-35 years in good health. This chain's CDR3 is CSVAAGNTPRTDTQYF. The CDR3 region has the DNA TGCAGCGTTGCCGCGGGTAACACCCCTCGTACAGATACGCAGTATTTT.